This passage covers 2 T cell receptor beta chains from one sample sequenced in a study of human T cells and chemical hapten exposure. One entry per CDR3 protein, called by TCRdb with MiXCR from the RACE reads. The sample includes about 180,000 distinct CDR3 sequences, approximately 29% seen only once; the top ten take approximately 3%. The time point here: pre-sensitization, week 0. Indicated treatment: therapeutic diphenylcyclopropenone sensitization with weekly scalp DPC. The sample in question was whole blood, obtained in connection with sensitization to the hapten diphenylcyclopropenone (DPC). The receptor set was obtained from a woman younger than 45 with alopecia areata. Some clones in this sample may be carry-over from other donors' samples.

This clonotype was detected a few times. The chain links TRBV4-3 to TRBJ2-2; D uncertain. The CDR3 is 14 amino acids. Trimming cost V 0 bases and J 6 bases, with 8 bases left between them. CDR1 and CDR2 from the germline V gene are LGHNA and YSLEER. CDR3 loop: CASSQEARAGELFF. Here the CDR3 DNA reads TGCGCCAGCAGCCAAGAAGCCCGGGCCGGGGAGCTGTTTTTT.

This clonotype showed up just once. The chain uses TRBV7-2 and TRBJ2-7; 8 nucleotides line up with TRBD2. The germline V gene encodes CDR1 SGHTA and CDR2 FQGNSA. The CDR3 consists of 15 residues. The V gene end was trimmed by 1 base and the J gene end by 5 bases; junction bases not matched to a gene: 7. The DNA of the CDR3 is TGTGCCAGCAGCTTAGTAGGACTAGCTGCCAACGAGCAGTACTTC. Protein product: CASSLVGLAANEQYF.